The 32 T cell receptor beta chains given below trace back to one sample, sequenced in a study of T-cell reconstitution after alpha-beta-depleted transplantation in children. The TCRbeta library was prepared with unique molecular identifiers. MiXCR was run by TCRdb on the PCR reads, yielding one entry per CDR3 protein. Of about a million distinct CDR3 sequences listed, about 29% were seen once; the top ten hold roughly 31%. This specimen consisted of PBMCs, mostly from graft donor cells, obtained 360 days after TCRalphabeta/CD19-depleted stem cell transplant. The receptors come from a boy less than two years old who had a stem cell transplant for SCID, so the T cells may come from the graft donor.

This clonotype has more than one count but fewer than ten. This chain connects TRBV20-1 to TRBJ2-3, with D uncertain. The CDR3 has 16 residues. Trimming removed 0 bases at V and 0 bases at J, with 13 bases between. Germline CDR1 and CDR2: DFQATT and SNEGSKA (reference sequence). CDR3 DNA: TGCAGTGCTAGAGATCAAGGGTCGTCTAGCACAGATACGCAGTATTTT. Protein product: CSARDQGSSSTDTQYF.

J is TRBJ2-2 and V is TRBV4-3; D possibly uses TRBD1 or TRBD2 (5 bases each). CDR3 length: 16 amino acids. The V end lost 3 bases, the J end lost 3 bases, and 14 bases lay between the germline ends. CDR1 and CDR2 from the germline V gene are LGHNA and YSLEER. This CDR3 is CASSQAGMGDTGELFF. CDR3 nucleotides: TGCGCCAGCAGCCAGGCCGGGATGGGGGACACCGGGGAGCTGTTTTTT.

The chain links TRBV11-1 to TRBJ1-2; 9 bases map to TRBD1. Losses at the gene ends were 5 bases for V and 0 bases for J; bases not matched to a gene: 7. Germline V gives CDR1 SGHAT, CDR2 FQDESV (reference sequence). There are 16 residues in the CDR3. CDR3 in amino acids: CASSPRDRGANYGYTF. The CDR3 DNA is TGTGCCAGCAGCCCGAGAGACAGGGGGGCTAACTATGGCTACACCTTC.

V usage is TRBV13 and J usage is TRBJ2-4, with D unresolved. The germline V gene has CDR1 PRHDT and CDR2 FYEKMQ (reference sequence). Trimming pared 1 base from V and 0 bases from J, leaving 16 bases between. CDR3 length: 18 residues. The DNA for the CDR3 is TGTGCCAGCAGCTTAGCCCCACAGAGTATTATAGCCAAAAACATTCAGTACTTC. This sequence encodes CASSLAPQSIIAKNIQYF.

Concerning this clonotype itself: One end of the junction fails to match germline, which may point to a read error. This chain connects TRBV5-1 to TRBJ2-7; 7 nucleotides align to TRBD1. Germline V CDR1 and CDR2: SGHRS, YFSETQ. This CDR3 contains 12 residues. The chain's CDR3 is CASSSQGHEQYF. CDR3 sequence (DNA): TGTGCCAGCAGCTCACAGGGGCACGAGCAGTACTTC.

Only a few counts were recorded for this clonotype. The V and J genes are TRBV7-2 and TRBJ2-5; D call uncertain. V lost 1 base and J lost 7, with 10 bases in between. This CDR3 spans 13 amino acids. CDR1 and CDR2 (germline): SGHTA, FQGNSA. This CDR3 reads CASSLGAARTQYF. The CDR3, as DNA: TGTGCCAGCAGCTTAGGGGCGGCGCGGACCCAGTACTTC.

This chain uses TRBV27 with TRBJ2-7, with D perhaps being TRBD1 or TRBD2 (5 bases each). The CDR3 has 13 amino acids. CDR1 MNHEY and CDR2 SMNVEV come from the germline V gene (reference sequence). The V and J ends lost 2 bases and 12 bases respectively, with 17 bases between them. CDR3 DNA sequence: TGTGCCAGCAGTTTAAGTTTCGGGACCCGACTGTACTTC. It encodes CASSLSFGTRLYF.

This clonotype was detected a few times. CDR3 loop: CASSLAHRPSYNEQFF. CDR3 bases: TGTGCCAGCAGCCTGGCACACCGTCCCTCCTACAATGAGCAGTTCTTC. The chain is built from TRBV7-9 and TRBJ2-1; D gene ambiguous. V lost 5 bases and J lost 0, with 14 bases in between. This CDR3 is 16 amino acids long. Germline-derived CDR1 and CDR2 are SEHNR and FQNEAQ (reference sequence).

This clonotype occurred a few times. The chain recombines TRBV18 with TRBJ2-5, with 8 bases that match TRBD1. The CDR3 sequence is 16 residues long. V lost 3 bases to trimming and J lost 2 bases; unmatched junction nucleotides: 8. Germline V CDR1 and CDR2: KGHSH, LQKENI. CDR3 sequence reads: CASSPPGTGLQETQYF. The DNA for the CDR3 is TGTGCCAGCTCACCCCCCGGGACAGGCCTTCAAGAGACCCAGTACTTC.

This clonotype was seen a few times. The chain uses TRBV18 and TRBJ2-1; no clear D gene. V lost 3 bases and J 2 bases, leaving 14 bases between the germline ends. The CDR3 has 16 residues. CDR1 is KGHSH and CDR2 is LQKENI in the germline V gene. CDR3 DNA: TGTGCCAGCTCACCGGCGGTCCAACCTACCTACAATGAGCAGTTCTTC. It codes for CASSPAVQPTYNEQFF.

The gene calls are TRBV20-1 and TRBJ1-4, with D perhaps TRBD1 (6 bases). There are 16 residues in the CDR3. Trimming pared 0 bases from V and 0 bases from J, leaving 11 bases between. Germline CDR1 reads DFQATT; CDR2 reads SNEGSKA (reference sequence). CDR3 nucleotides: TGCAGTGCTAGAGATGGTCAGGGGCCAACTAATGAAAAACTGTTTTTT. Translated: CSARDGQGPTNEKLFF.

This clonotype was seen a few times. CDR3 coding DNA: TGTGCCAGCAGCTTAAATCTGGGGTACAATGAGCAGTTCTTC. This translates into CASSLNLGYNEQFF. V and J are TRBV7-3 and TRBJ2-1, with no clear D. Germline values: CDR1 SGHTA, CDR2 FQGTGA. There are 14 residues in the CDR3. Trimming removed 1 base at V and 4 bases at J, with 8 bases between.

The V and J genes are TRBV6-5 and TRBJ2-5, with 10 nucleotides matching TRBD1. Germline loops: CDR1 MNHEY, CDR2 SVGAGI. Trimming took 5 bases from V and 5 from J; bases not matched to a gene: 8. The CDR3 contains 15 residues. In DNA form, the CDR3 reads TGTGCCAGCAGTAACGACAGGGGGCGAAGGGAGACCCAGTACTTC. Translation: CASSNDRGRRETQYF.

The chain is built from TRBV29-1 and TRBJ2-5; 9 positions match TRBD1. Looked up from germline, CDR1 is SQVTM and CDR2 is ANQGSEA. This CDR3 has 13 amino acids. The trim removed 4 bases at V and 5 bases at J, leaving 5 bases unmatched. DNA for the CDR3: TGCAGCGTTGTACAGGGGGCCGTGGAGACCCAGTACTTC. Encoded protein: CSVVQGAVETQYF.

The CDR3 DNA follows: TGCGCCAGCAGCTTGGAAGGGGGAAGACCCACAGATACGCAGTATTTT. Protein product: CASSLEGGRPTDTQYF. The genes are TRBV5-1 and TRBJ2-3, with D possibly matching TRBD1 (6 bases). This CDR3 has 16 amino acids. CDR1 SGHRS and CDR2 YFSETQ come from the germline V gene. Trimming shortened V by 0 bases and J by 2 bases, and 13 bases separated the two germline ends.

The chain employs TRBV11-1 and TRBJ2-2, with TRBD1 matching 7 bases. Losses at the gene ends were 3 bases for V and 1 base for J; bases not matched to a gene: 11. Germline V gene lookup returns CDR1 SGHAT and CDR2 FQDESV (reference sequence). The CDR3 length is 18 residues. CDR3: CASSFAGNRDRNTGELFF. The DNA for the CDR3 is TGTGCCAGCAGCTTCGCAGGAAACCGGGACAGGAACACCGGGGAGCTGTTTTTT.

The chain carries TRBV7-8 and TRBJ2-7; unclear D gene. The ends were cut back, 0 bases at V and 4 bases at J, with 10 bases in the middle. CDR1 SGHVS and CDR2 FQNEAQ come from the germline V gene. This CDR3 contains 14 residues. As DNA, the CDR3 is TGTGCCAGCAGCTTAGCCCTTATTTTTTACGAGCAGTACTTC. As protein: CASSLALIFYEQYF.

V usage is TRBV7-6 and J usage is TRBJ2-1; 9 bases are a match to TRBD1. Germline V CDR1 and CDR2: SGHVS, FNYEAQ. The CDR3 has 15 residues. Trimming cost V 6 bases and J 9 bases; bases outside gene matches: 12. This CDR3 reads CASRPGTGPKAEQFF. CDR3 bases: TGTGCCAGCAGGCCAGGGACAGGGCCGAAGGCTGAGCAGTTCTTC.

The V call is TRBV6-5, the J call TRBJ2-7; D gene uncertain. V lost 2 bases and J 4 bases, leaving 9 bases between the germline ends. Germline CDR1 reads MNHEY; CDR2 reads SVGAGI. The CDR3 runs 13 residues. CDR3: CASSYGVRYEQYF. CDR3 in DNA: TGTGCCAGCAGTTACGGGGTTCGGTACGAGCAGTACTTC.

At least ten counts were recorded for this clonotype. The chain employs TRBV6-1 and TRBJ2-7, with 9 bases that match TRBD1. Trimming cost V 5 bases and J 2 bases; bases outside gene matches: 10. From germline, CDR1 is MNHNS and CDR2 SASEGT. The length of the CDR3 is 16 residues. CDR3 residues: CASSTTGGLPPYEQYF. In DNA, the CDR3 is TGTGCCAGCAGTACGACAGGGGGTTTACCACCCTACGAGCAGTACTTC.

The sample holds a few counts of this clonotype. This rearrangement joins TRBV20-1 to TRBJ1-1; maybe TRBD1 (6 bases). The CDR3 extends over 11 amino acids. Germline CDR1 is DFQATT and CDR2 is SNEGSKA (reference sequence). V was clipped by 6 bases and J by 10 bases, with 15 bases between them. For the CDR3, the DNA is TGCAGTGCAGCAGGGGACCGCCGAGCTTTCTTT. This codes for CSAAGDRRAFF.

This clonotype was observed a few times. The chain couples TRBV28 to TRBJ2-7; possible D gene TRBD1, 6 bases. Per germline, CDR1 MDHEN and CDR2 SYDVKM. Trimming cost V 6 bases and J 5 bases, with 20 bases left between them. The CDR3 spans 15 residues. CDR3 DNA sequence: TGTGCCAGCAGGCCAGGGGCGAGAGGAGGTCACGAGCAGTACTTC. Protein: CASRPGARGGHEQYF.

The rearrangement links TRBV4-1 to TRBJ2-7; 8 nucleotides align to TRBD1. V lost 1 base to trimming and J lost 6 bases; unmatched junction nucleotides: 2. The CDR3 contains 13 residues. Germline CDR1 reads MGHRA; CDR2 reads YSYEKL. CDR3 in amino acids: CASSQVGQVEQYF. CDR3 nucleotides: TGCGCCAGCAGCCAAGTGGGACAGGTCGAGCAGTACTTC.

V usage is TRBV6-6 and J usage is TRBJ1-1; no reliable D call. This CDR3 is built from 12 residues. The V end was cut by 7 bases, the J end by 0 bases, with 6 bases between. Per germline, CDR1 MNHNY and CDR2 SVGAGI (reference sequence). This CDR3 is CASILMNTEAFF. The CDR3 nucleotides are TGTGCCAGCATACTGATGAACACTGAAGCTTTCTTT.

This chain joins TRBV6-5 and TRBJ1-4, with D perhaps TRBD1 (5 bases). This CDR3 is built from 15 residues. The germline gives CDR1 MNHEY, CDR2 SVGAGI. Deletions cut 0 bases from V and 6 bases from J, with 11 bases between. CDR3 in DNA: TGTGCCAGCAGTTACTCGGCAGGAGGGGATGAAAAACTGTTTTTT. This gives the protein CASSYSAGGDEKLFF.

V gene TRBV9 combines with J gene TRBJ2-5; 11 bases align to TRBD1. CDR3 length: 15 amino acids. J lost 7 bases, V lost 3 bases, and 8 bases had no gene match. Germline V lookup: CDR1 SGDLS, CDR2 YYNGEE. The CDR3 coding sequence is TGTGCCAGCAGCGCATTCCCCGGGACAGGGGGGACCCAGTACTTC. Translation gives CASSAFPGTGGTQYF.

This clonotype was counted only a few times. V gene TRBV12-3 or TRBV12-4 combines with J gene TRBJ2-1; 8 nucleotides line up with TRBD2. The CDR3 contains 17 residues. Trimming at V came to 6 bases and at J to 1 base, leaving 11 bases not matched to a gene. Written as DNA, the CDR3 is TGTGCCAGCAGGAAATATGCCGGGACTAGTTCCTACAATGAGCAGTTCTTC. This encodes CASRKYAGTSSYNEQFF.

The chain combines TRBV9 with TRBJ2-1; a weak D match, TRBD2 (5 bases). The ends were cut back, 4 bases at V and 4 bases at J, with 12 bases in the middle. The CDR3 is 14 amino acids. Germline-derived CDR1 and CDR2 are SGDLS and YYNGEE. CDR3 amino acids: CASSPREQYNEQFF. The CDR3 nucleotides read TGTGCCAGCAGCCCTAGGGAGCAGTACAATGAGCAGTTCTTC.

This clonotype has a handful of counts. This sequence joins TRBV5-1 and TRBJ1-1; D is unresolved. The germline gives CDR1 SGHRS, CDR2 YFSETQ. The CDR3 sequence is 16 residues long. Trimming left V 0 bases short and J 1 base short, with 13 bases between. The CDR3 sequence is CASSLGHALGNTEAFF. DNA for the CDR3: TGCGCCAGCAGCTTGGGTCACGCGCTGGGGAACACTGAAGCTTTCTTT.

This clonotype has more than one count but fewer than ten. The gene calls are TRBV13 and TRBJ1-2; weak D call: TRBD1 (6 bases). V lost 4 bases and J lost 6, with 18 bases in between. The germline CDR1 and CDR2 sequences are PRHDT and FYEKMQ (reference sequence). There are 15 residues in the CDR3. Here the CDR3 DNA reads TGTGCCAGCAGCTCAATGCCAGGGGCGCAGAATGGCTACACCTTC. It codes for CASSSMPGAQNGYTF.

In its sample, this clonotype was seen a few times. The chain employs TRBV18 and TRBJ2-2; 10 bases are a match to TRBD1. The CDR3 covers 19 residues. V lost 1 base, J lost 0 bases, and 8 bases stayed unmatched. CDR1 is KGHSH and CDR2 is LQKENI in the germline V gene. The CDR3 region has the DNA TGTGCCAGCTCACCACTCCCGGGACAGGGGACTTCGAACACCGGGGAGCTGTTTTTT. It specifies CASSPLPGQGTSNTGELFF. Full variable domain (rest looked up from reference TRBV18 and TRBJ2-2): NAGVMQNPRHLVRRRGQEARLRCSPMKGHSHVYWYRQLPEEGLKFMVYLQKENIIDESGMPKERFSAEFPKEGPSILRIQQVVRGDSAAYFCASSPLPGQGTSNTGELFFGEGSRLTVL.

The chain employs TRBV4-1 and TRBJ2-7; no firm D call. Germline V gives CDR1 MGHRA, CDR2 YSYEKL. Trimming removed 1 base from V and 5 bases from J, with 18 bases in between. The CDR3 is made up of 16 amino acids. The CDR3 coding sequence is TGCGCCAGCAGCCAAGGCAGCGCCTACGGTCGCAACGAGCAGTACTTC. Protein sequence: CASSQGSAYGRNEQYF.